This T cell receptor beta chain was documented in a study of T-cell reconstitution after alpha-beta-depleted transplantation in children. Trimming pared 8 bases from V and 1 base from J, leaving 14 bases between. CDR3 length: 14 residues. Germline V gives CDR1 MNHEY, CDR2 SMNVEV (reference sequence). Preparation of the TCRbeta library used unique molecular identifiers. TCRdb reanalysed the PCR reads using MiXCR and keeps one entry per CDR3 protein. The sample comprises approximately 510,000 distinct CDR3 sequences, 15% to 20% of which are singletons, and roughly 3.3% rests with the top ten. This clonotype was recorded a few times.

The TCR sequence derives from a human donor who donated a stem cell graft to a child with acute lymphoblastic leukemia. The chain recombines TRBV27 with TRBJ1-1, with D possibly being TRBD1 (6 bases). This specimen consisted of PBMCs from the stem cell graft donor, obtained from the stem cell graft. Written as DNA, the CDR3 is TGTGCCAGCGGCCCATGGGGGCCGAACACTGAAGCTTTCTTT. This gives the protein CASGPWGPNTEAFF.